This TCR beta chain was profiled in a study of blood T cell repertoires in COVID-19 (dated by TCRdb to 2018 to 2020). About the full investigation: Samples covering the acute and convalescent phases of COVID-19 were provided by collaborators in the United States, Italy and Spain. The repertoires were released in a freely available public database meant as a resource for research on the immune response to SARS-CoV-2. The prospective study material was composed of cDNA or gDNA derived from T cells, B-cell-depleted T cells, or PBMCs. Samples were obtained from the ongoing ImmuneRACE study (first 160 participants) and from 1,200 or so subjects provided by 6 global collaborators. A de-identified subject ID, COVID-19 status, age in years and sex were almost always included in the sample metadata. Subjects who had been exposed to COVID-19, were actively infected with it, or had recovered from it provided the deeply sampled blood TCRbeta repertoires that made up the dataset. Where available, HLA class I and class II types were obtained from metadata supplied by the sample provider rather than from assay-based typing.

CDR1 and CDR2 (MGHRA, YSYEKL) derive from the germline V gene. V and J are truncated by 2 bases and 7 bases respectively, leaving an intervening sequence of 11 bases. The CDR3 covers 13 residues, taking in both the cysteine and the phenylalanine. Kept here is only the CDR3 DNA, which spans 39 bases and is read in frame from base 1. General study outcomes and caveats: Clinical and demographic metadata were provided uncurated, with the amount varying by source and participant.

In regard to this clone: Its binding antigen is unknown. No qualities accompany the bases; no much larger clone lies one base away.

TCRbeta CDR3 regions were amplified from genomic DNA using the immunoSEQ Assay, a bias-controlled multiplex PCR. Under the source paper's analysis protocol: The number of nucleated cells in each sample was estimated from the amplification of reference gene primers within the assay. To quantify the absolute abundance of each unique TCRbeta CDR3 rearrangement, sequence reads were collapsed and filtered. For each sample, productive Simpson clonality was calculated as the square root of Simpson's diversity index over productive rearrangements. TCRdb provides this immuneACCESS table in a form limited to in-frame rearrangements. Some clones are lacking; in checked studies, under half of them reflect an unresolved V gene, and why the rest are absent is not known. V, J and clone size are those of that table, while D and trimming were read from the DNA. In this sample the table shows around 63,000 clones, more than 75% of which occur a single time. Together, the top ten hold around 1.2% of the sample.

Collaborating institutions collected whole blood in K2EDTA tubes following their own protocols. For TCRbeta analysis, collaborator samples were shipped as frozen whole blood, as isolated PBMCs, or as DNA extracted from either sample type. The sequence is built from TRBV4-1 and TRBJ1-2; the D gene lacks a confident call. The source is a woman aged 55 to 70 with acute or convalescent COVID-19. The sample consisted of peripheral blood. The CDR3 loop reads CASSQPFAGGYTF. Here is the DNA: TGCGCCAGCAGCCAACCTTTCGCCGGTGGCTACACCTTC.